The following is a TCR beta chain sequence with its context. CDR1 and CDR2 (germline): GTSNPN, SVGIG (reference sequence). This CDR3 is 12 amino acids long. Trimming stripped 8 bases from V and 4 bases from J, with 14 bases between. Per the authors' pipeline: Counts of nucleated cells, estimated from reference gene primer amplification, were obtained. This table comes from immunoSEQ multiplex PCR, and its TCRdb copy is limited to in-frame clones, with some not included. D and trimming were read from the DNA, whereas the V and J calls and clone size are those reported in that table. Counted here are a few hundred thousand clones, approximately 88% occurring once; the ten biggest clones make up roughly an eighth. The data derive from a study of blood T cell repertoires in COVID-19.

The TCR was taken from a woman aged 45-60 years with COVID-19, enrolled during active disease. This chain uses TRBV30 with TRBJ1-1, with D perhaps TRBD1 (5 bases). The sequenced sample consisted of peripheral blood. CDR3 sequence reads: CAQSQEPTEAFF. As DNA, the CDR3 is TGTGCCCAATCACAGGAACCCACTGAAGCTTTCTTT.